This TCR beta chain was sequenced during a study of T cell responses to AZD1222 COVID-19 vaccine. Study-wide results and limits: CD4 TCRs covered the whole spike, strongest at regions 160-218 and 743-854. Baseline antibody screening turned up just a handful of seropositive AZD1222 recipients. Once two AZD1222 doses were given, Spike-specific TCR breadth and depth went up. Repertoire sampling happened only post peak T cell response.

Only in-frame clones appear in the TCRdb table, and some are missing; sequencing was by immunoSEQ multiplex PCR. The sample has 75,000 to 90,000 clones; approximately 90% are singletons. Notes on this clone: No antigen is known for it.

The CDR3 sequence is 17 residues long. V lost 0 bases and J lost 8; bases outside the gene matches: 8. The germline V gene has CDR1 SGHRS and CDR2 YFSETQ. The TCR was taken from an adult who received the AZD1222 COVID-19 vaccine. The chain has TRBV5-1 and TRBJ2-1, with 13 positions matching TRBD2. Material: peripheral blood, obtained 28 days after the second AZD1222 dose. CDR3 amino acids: CASSLGPGLAGDDEQFF. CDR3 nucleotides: TGCGCCAGCAGCTTGGGTCCTGGACTAGCGGGAGACGATGAGCAGTTCTTC.